This T cell receptor beta chain was observed in a study of identical twins. Study results and caveats: Out-of-frame alpha sequences shared between twins exhibited an excess of low generation probability. The more abundant beta clonotypes in cord blood had fewer insertions, and memory repertoires did not show this. Cross-sectional statistical analysis was relied on for the conclusions, without the same donors being followed.

Every one of the donors was a healthy Caucasian. This clonotype was counted ten times or more. Its antigen is unidentified. TCRdb reprocessed the 5' RACE reads via MiXCR and lists one record per CDR3 protein. The sample holds 200,000 to 300,000 distinct CDR3 sequences, approximately 10% seen once. From germline, CDR1 is MDHEN and CDR2 SYDVKM. V dropped 7 bases and J dropped 2 bases, with 24 bases sitting between them. The CDR3 runs to 17 residues. The source of this sequence is a man between 50 and 59 years old in good health. The gene calls are TRBV28 and TRBJ2-7, with a tentative D call TRBD2 (5 bases). Sequencing input: memory T cells sorted from blood. The CDR3 loop reads CASTFGGLLRSPYEQYF. DNA for the CDR3: TGTGCCAGCACCTTTGGAGGCCTTCTACGGAGCCCCTACGAGCAGTACTTC.